These 24 T cell receptor beta chains originate from one sample sequenced in a study of blood T cell repertoires in COVID-19. Using immunoSEQ multiplex PCR, the repertoire was profiled, and TCRdb retains in-frame clones only, with some absent. In the table there are about 58,000 clones, around 76% of which are singletons. The sample consisted of peripheral blood. Every receptor here comes from a human donor in a cohort sampled during active COVID-19.

This clone showed up just once. CDR3 region: CASSPVQDLQETQYF. CDR3 bases: TGTGCCAGCAGTCCAGTACAGGACCTCCAAGAGACCCAGTACTTC. The chain uses TRBV27 and TRBJ2-5, with D perhaps matching TRBD1 (5 bases). The CDR3 covers 15 residues. V gave up 5 bases and J gave up 1 base, with 14 bases separating them. CDR1 is MNHEY and CDR2 is SMNVEV in the germline V gene (reference sequence).

V usage is TRBV7-2 and J usage is TRBJ2-7, with D possibly being TRBD2 (6 bases). Deletions cut 4 bases from V and 6 bases from J, with 13 bases between. Germline CDR1 is SGHTA and CDR2 is FQGNSA. This CDR3 spans 13 amino acids. CDR3 DNA sequence: TGTGCCAGCAGCTGGGGGGTGGCTCGCGAGCAGTACTTC. It encodes CASSWGVAREQYF.

This chain joins TRBV7-9 and TRBJ1-1; D gene ambiguous. V was cut by 1 base and J by 0 bases, with 9 bases left in between. CDR1 and CDR2 (germline): SEHNR, FQNEAQ (reference sequence). This CDR3 is built from 15 residues. DNA of the CDR3: TGTGCCAGCAGCTTAGAACGAGCAATGAACACTGAAGCTTTCTTT. Residues: CASSLERAMNTEAFF.

The V call is TRBV5-6, the J call TRBJ2-7; TRBD1 aligns across 10 bases. V dropped 3 bases and J dropped 2; count of bases not matched to a gene: 2. The germline V gene encodes CDR1 SGHDT and CDR2 YYEEEE. The CDR3 has 14 residues. The CDR3 DNA reads TGTGCCAGCAGCTGGGGGACAGGGGCCTACGAGCAGTACTTC. It yields the protein CASSWGTGAYEQYF.

The chain joins TRBV19 to TRBJ1-1; TRBD1 aligns across 7 bases. Germline lookup yields CDR1 LNHDA and CDR2 SQIVND (reference sequence). The CDR3 is 15 amino acids. The V and J ends lost 2 bases and 10 bases, in that order; junction bases with no gene match: 13. Here the CDR3 reads CASSIITGASHRAFF. The CDR3 DNA is TGTGCCAGTAGTATAATTACAGGGGCTTCTCACCGAGCTTTCTTT.

J is TRBJ2-5 and V is TRBV9, with 8 bases that match TRBD2. Looked up from germline, CDR1 is SGDLS and CDR2 is YYNGEE. V lost 1 base and J lost 2; bases outside the gene matches: 4. There are 15 residues in the CDR3. CDR3 protein: CASSVLAGKQETQYF. The CDR3 DNA reads TGTGCCAGCAGCGTACTAGCGGGTAAACAAGAGACCCAGTACTTC.

This clone has only one observation. The chain has TRBV6-2 or TRBV6-3 and TRBJ2-7, with 7 bases matching TRBD2. J was trimmed by 2 bases and V by 4 bases; bases with no gene match: 11. Per germline, CDR1 MNHEY and CDR2 SVGEGT. The CDR3 has 16 amino acids. The CDR3 spells CASSSPGERGPYEQYF. The CDR3 DNA sequence: TGTGCCAGCAGTTCCCCGGGTGAGCGGGGCCCCTACGAGCAGTACTTC.

The rearrangement joins TRBV18 to TRBJ2-1; TRBD2 matches 7 bases. The CDR3 has 17 residues. Germline CDR1 is KGHSH and CDR2 is LQKENI. Losses at the gene ends were 6 bases for V and 3 bases for J; bases not matched to a gene: 14. Written as DNA, the CDR3 is TGTGCCAGCTCGCCTACTCCCCCGGGACTATTCTACAATGAGCAGTTCTTC. This translates into CASSPTPPGLFYNEQFF.

The V call is TRBV7-2, the J call TRBJ2-7, with 11 bases aligning to TRBD1. V lost 4 bases to trimming and J lost 2 bases; unmatched junction nucleotides: 7. Germline loops: CDR1 SGHTA, CDR2 FQGNSA. The CDR3 has 16 residues. CDR3 nucleotides: TGTGCCAGCAGCTCGGTCTGGGACAGGGGGACCTACGAGCAGTACTTC. This translates into CASSSVWDRGTYEQYF. The full variable domain, completed using reference TRBV7-2 and TRBJ2-7, is GAGVSQSPSNKVTEKGKDVELRCDPISGHTALYWYRQSLGQGLEFLIYFQGNSAPDKSGLPSDRFSAERTGGSVSTLTIQRTQQEDSAVYLCASSSVWDRGTYEQYFGPGTRLTVT.

Written as DNA, the CDR3 is TGTGCCAGCTCACTACTAACTAGCGGGGAGGGCACAGATACGCAGTATTTT. Translation gives CASSLLTSGEGTDTQYF. This rearrangement joins TRBV18 to TRBJ2-3, with TRBD2 matching over 10 bases. V shed 4 bases and J 1 base; nucleotides not matched to a gene: 8. Germline V gene data show CDR1 as KGHSH and CDR2 as LQKENI. The CDR3 has 17 residues.

The chain has TRBV19 and TRBJ1-5; TRBD1 matches at 10 bases. Germline CDR1 reads LNHDA; CDR2 reads SQIVND (reference sequence). CDR3 length: 18 amino acids. J lost 1 base, V lost 2 bases, and 8 bases had no gene match. The DNA for the CDR3 is TGTGCCAGTAGTATAACTCCCCTGACAGGGGGCAGCAATCAGCCCCAGCATTTT. It yields the protein CASSITPLTGGSNQPQHF.

The chain recombines TRBV28 with TRBJ1-4; TRBD1 agrees at 8 bases. This CDR3 is 17 amino acids long. Germline CDR1 MDHEN, CDR2 SYDVKM. After removal of 4 bases from V and 0 bases from J, the junction contained 7 bases not matched to a gene. The chain's CDR3 is CASSSPGQGTTNEKLFF. In DNA, the CDR3 is TGTGCCAGCAGTTCGCCCGGACAGGGTACAACTAATGAAAAACTGTTTTTT.

The chain uses TRBV7-9 and TRBJ2-6; 7 bases are shared with TRBD1. The trim removed 2 bases at V and 2 bases at J, leaving 3 bases unmatched. Germline loops: CDR1 SEHNR, CDR2 FQNEAQ (reference sequence). CDR3 length: 16 residues. The DNA of the CDR3 is TGTGCCAGCAGCTTAAACAGGGGAACTGGGGCCAACGTCCTGACTTTC. Translated, it gives CASSLNRGTGANVLTF.

This clone was seen more than once but under ten times. The chain couples TRBV19 to TRBJ1-2; maybe TRBD1 (6 bases). CDR1 and CDR2 (germline): LNHDA, SQIVND (reference sequence). The CDR3 extends over 11 amino acids. The CDR3 sequence is CRIGNRVGYTF. In DNA, the CDR3 is TGTAGGATAGGGAACAGGGTTGGCTACACCTTC.

This clone has only a few counts. V is TRBV27 and J is TRBJ1-1; 8 nucleotides align to TRBD1. Germline trimming cut 0 bases from V and 1 base from J; bases unmatched to any gene: 1. The CDR3 loop spans 15 amino acids. CDR1 is MNHEY and CDR2 is SMNVEV in the germline V gene (reference sequence). CDR3 residues: CASSLSTGANTEAFF. In DNA, the CDR3 is TGTGCCAGCAGTTTATCGACAGGGGCGAACACTGAAGCTTTCTTT.

The chain carries TRBV6-5 and TRBJ1-3; D unclear. Trimming removed 9 bases at V and 1 base at J, with 13 bases between. The CDR3 has 14 residues. The germline CDR1 and CDR2 sequences are MNHEY and SVGAGI. CDR3 nucleotides: TGTGCCAGTGACCTAGGGAGTTCTGGAAACACCATATATTTT. This translates into CASDLGSSGNTIYF.

The V call is TRBV6-5, the J call TRBJ1-6; no definite D call. This CDR3 has 15 residues. From germline, CDR1 is MNHEY and CDR2 SVGAGI. Trimming left V 6 bases short and J 6 bases short, with 15 bases between. The CDR3 loop is CASSQFDTLNSPLHF. The CDR3 nucleotides read TGTGCCAGCAGCCAGTTCGACACTCTTAATTCACCCCTCCACTTT.

The chain joins TRBV18 to TRBJ2-7, with D maybe TRBD2 (6 bases). Germline CDR1 and CDR2: KGHSH and LQKENI. Trimming shortened V by 5 bases and J by 3 bases, and 20 bases separated the two germline ends. The CDR3 spans 16 residues. The CDR3 is CASSTTGTPLLYEQYF. The CDR3 DNA sequence: TGTGCCAGCTCAACTACCGGGACTCCCTTACTCTACGAGCAGTACTTC.

V is TRBV4-3 and J is TRBJ1-1; TRBD1 is a possible D gene (6 bases). V lost 0 bases and J 3 bases, leaving 11 bases between the germline ends. The CDR3 sequence is 15 residues long. Germline V CDR1 and CDR2: LGHNA, YSLEER. The CDR3 coding sequence is TGCGCCAGCAGCCAAGACTGGGGGCTGGACACTGAAGCTTTCTTT. Its protein is CASSQDWGLDTEAFF.

CDR3 DNA sequence: TGTGCCAGCAGTTACGACTGGAGTTCACCCCTCCACTTT. This translates into CASSYDWSSPLHF. V is TRBV6-5 and J is TRBJ1-6, with D hard to call. This CDR3 is 13 amino acids long. Germline V lookup: CDR1 MNHEY, CDR2 SVGAGI. V was pared by 2 bases and J by 9 bases, with 8 bases between.

The chain couples TRBV30 to TRBJ1-4, with 7 bases identical to TRBD1. V lost 7 bases and J lost 3; bases outside the gene matches: 8. The CDR3 is made up of 14 amino acids. Germline V CDR1 and CDR2: GTSNPN, SVGIG (reference sequence). The CDR3 sequence is CASQPGQPNEKLFF. Written as DNA, the CDR3 is TGTGCCTCGCAACCGGGACAGCCTAATGAAAAACTGTTTTTT.

The genes are TRBV20-1 and TRBJ2-7; TRBD1 matches at 7 bases. The CDR3 loop spans 11 amino acids. V gave up 5 bases and J gave up 4 bases; unmatched junction bases: 2. Germline CDR1 is DFQATT and CDR2 is SNEGSKA (reference sequence). As DNA, the CDR3 is TGCAGTGCTTGGACAGGTTACGAGCAGTACTTC. Amino acid sequence: CSAWTGYEQYF.

J is TRBJ2-5 and V is TRBV11-3, with 7 bases aligning to TRBD1. The CDR3 sequence is 17 residues long. CDR1 is SGHNT, CDR2 YENEEA, per germline. V shed 5 bases, J shed 1 base, and the junction held 13 bases outside the gene matches. The chain's CDR3 is CASSHDSRGLTQETQYF. In nucleotides, the CDR3 is TGTGCCAGCAGCCACGACTCGAGGGGGCTGACCCAAGAGACCCAGTACTTC.

The V call is TRBV6-2 or TRBV6-3, the J call TRBJ1-1; 10 bases line up with TRBD1. This CDR3 comprises 19 residues. Germline V gene data show CDR1 as MNHEY and CDR2 as SVGEGT. The ends lost 2 bases at V and 4 bases at J; junction bases unmatched: 16. CDR3 bases: TGTGCCAGCAGTTACACCTCGATAAGACAGGGGGCGTATATCACTGAAGCTTTCTTT. Translated: CASSYTSIRQGAYITEAFF.